These 23 T cell receptor beta chains were all obtained from the same sample, sequenced in a study of T cells in localized non-small cell lung cancer. Data came from immunoSEQ multiplex PCR; TCRdb stores just in-frame clones and leaves some out. In the table there are around 91,000 clones, roughly 89% of which are singletons. The input for sequencing was peripheral blood, taken before any cancer treatment. These receptors came from a man aged 40 to 69 with stage I squamous cell lung carcinoma.

The chain links TRBV5-1 to TRBJ1-6, with D possibly TRBD1 on 6 matching bases. V was pared by 5 bases and J by 0 bases, with 9 bases between. The CDR3 covers 15 residues. CDR1 and CDR2 from the germline V gene are SGHRS and YFSETQ. The CDR3 region has the DNA TGCGCCAGCAGAAGGGGGGTCTCCTATAATTCACCCCTCCACTTT. Its protein is CASRRGVSYNSPLHF.

The rearrangement uses TRBV5-8 and TRBJ1-3; a possible D gene is TRBD1 (5 bases). CDR3 length equals 15 residues. V was pared by 0 bases and J by 4 bases, with 11 bases between. CDR1 and CDR2 from the germline V gene are SGHTS and YDEGEE. CDR3 nucleotide sequence: TGTGCCAGCAGCTTGGGAGCTGGGACGGGAAACACCATATATTTT. This translates into CASSLGAGTGNTIYF.

The V gene is TRBV6-6, the J gene TRBJ2-5; D is uncertain. The V and J ends lost 6 bases and 5 bases respectively, with 7 bases between them. Germline V gene data show CDR1 as MNHNY and CDR2 as SVGAGI (reference sequence). The CDR3 has 11 residues. The CDR3 reads CASRGSETQYF. The CDR3 region has the DNA TGTGCCAGCAGGGGCTCGGAGACCCAGTACTTC.

The gene calls are TRBV14 and TRBJ2-3, with D tentatively TRBD2 (6 bases). Deletions cut 4 bases from V and 3 bases from J, with 20 bases between. CDR3 length: 17 amino acids. CDR1 and CDR2 from the germline V gene are SGHDN and FVKESK. The CDR3 sequence is CASSPLKAGARTDTQYF. Here the CDR3 DNA reads TGTGCCAGCAGCCCTCTTAAAGCGGGCGCTAGAACAGATACGCAGTATTTT. The full variable domain, completed using reference TRBV14 and TRBJ2-3, is EAGVTQFPSHSVIEKGQTVTLRCDPISGHDNLYWYRRVMGKEIKFLLHFVKESKQDESGMPNNRFLAERTGGTYSTLKVQPAELEDSGVYFCASSPLKAGARTDTQYFGPGTRLTVL.

DNA of the CDR3: TGTGCCAGCTCCCTACAGGGGAACACTGAAGCTTTCTTT. This sequence encodes CASSLQGNTEAFF. V usage is TRBV18 and J usage is TRBJ1-1; perhaps TRBD1 as D (6 bases). The CDR3 length is 13 residues. In germline, CDR1 is KGHSH, CDR2 LQKENI. Trimming took off 6 bases at V and 1 base at J, with 9 bases between the two ends.

A remark on this clone: The junction departs from germline at one end; a sequencing error may be responsible. The rearrangement links TRBV6-1 to TRBJ1-2, with D perhaps matching TRBD1 (5 bases). From germline, CDR1 is MNHNS and CDR2 SASEGT. CDR3 length equals 14 residues. The CDR3 DNA reads as TGTGCCAGCAGCGAAGGTCCAGGGACCTATGGCTACACCTTC. Its translation: CASSEGPGTYGYTF.

J is TRBJ2-6 and V is TRBV6-1; 8 positions match TRBD2. The ends lost 7 bases at V and 2 bases at J; junction bases unmatched: 4. The CDR3 covers 15 residues. From germline, CDR1 is MNHNS and CDR2 SASEGT. This CDR3 reads CASKSGGAGANVLTF. The CDR3 DNA sequence: TGTGCCAGCAAGTCCGGGGGGGCTGGGGCCAACGTCCTGACTTTC.

The V call is TRBV19, the J call TRBJ2-1; D possibly corresponds to TRBD1 (6 bases). Germline CDR1 LNHDA, CDR2 SQIVND (reference sequence). Trimming stripped 6 bases from V and 6 bases from J, with 18 bases between. The CDR3 length is 15 residues. The CDR3 region is CASSVVQGGRNEQFF. The CDR3 DNA sequence: TGTGCCAGTAGCGTTGTACAGGGTGGACGCAATGAGCAGTTCTTC.

V gene TRBV6-1 combines with J gene TRBJ1-1; TRBD1 is a possible D gene (6 bases). With 6 bases removed from V and 1 base from J, the gap between germline ends came to 9 bases. Per germline, CDR1 MNHNS and CDR2 SASEGT. The CDR3 sequence is 13 residues long. CDR3 nucleotides: TGTGCCAGCAGATACAGGGCGAACACTGAAGCTTTCTTT. Translated: CASRYRANTEAFF.

For this clone: No conserved phenylalanine or tryptophan is present at the end of the CDR3, so a read error is the likely explanation. Because the CDR3's place on the DNA is in doubt, the DNA is left out and the CDR3 is given as listed by TCRdb. This chain uses TRBV28 with TRBJ2-3; the table names TRBD2, a call not compared with the DNA. Germline V gene lookup returns CDR1 MDHEN and CDR2 SYDVKM. The CDR3 length is 16 residues, termini included. The CDR3 sequence: CASSSPLGTSGPKGGL.

The rearrangement links TRBV28 to TRBJ2-7; a possible D gene is TRBD1 (6 bases). The CDR3 sequence is 17 residues long. CDR1 and CDR2 (germline): MDHEN, SYDVKM. The ends were cut back, 6 bases at V and 0 bases at J, with 21 bases in the middle. The CDR3: CASSVFASGTYSYEQYF. The CDR3 nucleotides are TGTGCCAGCAGCGTTTTCGCTTCCGGGACATACTCCTACGAGCAGTACTTC.

The J gene is TRBJ1-2, the V gene TRBV18; 10 nucleotides match TRBD1. Per germline, CDR1 KGHSH and CDR2 LQKENI. This CDR3 is 14 amino acids long. V lost 4 bases and J lost 9; bases outside the gene matches: 8. Written as DNA, the CDR3 is TGTGCCAGCTCACTGGGGACAGGGGATAATCGCTACACCTTC. Its translation: CASSLGTGDNRYTF.

The chain carries TRBV7-9 and TRBJ1-2; D is uncertain. With 5 bases removed from V and 3 bases from J, the gap between germline ends came to 13 bases. Per the germline V gene, CDR1 is SEHNR and CDR2 is FQNEAQ (reference sequence). This CDR3 region has 14 residues. As DNA, the CDR3 is TGTGCCAGCAGCCCCCGGACGGGAGACTATGGCTACACCTTC. Its protein is CASSPRTGDYGYTF.

The chain combines TRBV2 with TRBJ2-2; D gene ambiguous. V was shortened by 2 bases and J by 4 bases, with 14 bases between the two germline ends. The CDR3 consists of 16 residues. Germline-derived CDR1 and CDR2 are SNHLY and FYNNEI. The CDR3 here is CASSELGSPTTGELFF. The CDR3 DNA sequence: TGTGCCAGCAGTGAACTGGGATCACCGACCACCGGGGAGCTGTTTTTT.

This sequence joins TRBV27 and TRBJ1-1; TRBD1 might be the D (5 bases). The CDR3 loop spans 15 amino acids. Looked up from germline, CDR1 is MNHEY and CDR2 is SMNVEV (reference sequence). With 4 bases removed from V and 0 bases from J, the gap between germline ends came to 12 bases. The CDR3 coding sequence is TGTGCCAGCAGTTCCCGGACAAGAATGAACACTGAAGCTTTCTTT. Translated: CASSSRTRMNTEAFF.

V usage is TRBV30 and J usage is TRBJ1-2, with D unclear. The CDR3 sequence is 14 residues long. Germline V gene lookup returns CDR1 GTSNPN and CDR2 SVGIG (reference sequence). Trimming stripped 0 bases from V and 4 bases from J, with 12 bases between. In nucleotides, the CDR3 is TGTGCCTGGAGTGTTGCGGGGAAGTCCTATGGCTACACCTTC. Protein sequence: CAWSVAGKSYGYTF. Full variable domain (rest looked up from reference TRBV30 and TRBJ1-2): SQTIHQWPATLVQPVGSPLSLECTVEGTSNPNLYWYRQAAGRGLQLLFYSVGIGQISSEVPQNLSASRPQDRQFILSSKKLLLSDSGFYLCAWSVAGKSYGYTFGSGTRLTVV.

The chain links TRBV7-2 to TRBJ1-1; D remains ambiguous. This CDR3 has 13 amino acids. With 5 bases removed from V and 8 bases from J, the gap between germline ends came to 15 bases. Germline V CDR1 and CDR2: SGHTA, FQGNSA. CDR3 nucleotide sequence: TGTGCCAGCAGCCCCCTCTTAAAAAGGGAAGCTTTCTTT. Protein sequence: CASSPLLKREAFF.

The V gene is TRBV27, the J gene TRBJ2-3, with TRBD1 matching over 7 bases. This CDR3 has 15 amino acids. The junction had 7 bases not matched to a gene; V was cut back by 5 bases and J by 2 bases. CDR1 and CDR2 (germline): MNHEY, SMNVEV (reference sequence). The chain's CDR3 is CASSTPGQPTDTQYF. The DNA of the CDR3 is TGTGCCAGCAGTACTCCGGGACAGCCCACAGATACGCAGTATTTT.

As DNA, the CDR3 is TGTGCCAGCTCTCTCAGGACTAGCGGCGACAACAAGCAGTACTTC. Residues: CASSLRTSGDNKQYF. The chain recombines TRBV18 with TRBJ2-7, with 10 bases that match TRBD2. Losses at the gene ends were 6 bases for V and 8 bases for J; bases not matched to a gene: 13. CDR3 length: 15 amino acids. Germline CDR1 KGHSH, CDR2 LQKENI.

The gene calls are TRBV19 and TRBJ1-5; 8 positions match TRBD1. The CDR3 consists of 14 residues. Trimming removed 6 bases from V and 7 bases from J; junction bases left unmatched: 8. Germline-derived CDR1 and CDR2 are LNHDA and SQIVND (reference sequence). Here the CDR3 reads CASSGQGPRQPQHF. DNA of the CDR3: TGTGCCAGTAGCGGACAGGGCCCCCGACAGCCCCAGCATTTT.

The V and J genes are TRBV18 and TRBJ2-3; D gene uncertain. Germline V CDR1 and CDR2: KGHSH, LQKENI. The CDR3 spans 12 residues. Trimming stripped 2 bases from V and 5 bases from J, with 5 bases between. The CDR3 sequence is CASSPVGDTQYF. The CDR3 DNA sequence: TGTGCCAGCTCACCAGTCGGAGATACGCAGTATTTT.

The V call is TRBV7-2, the J call TRBJ2-3, with 8 bases identical to TRBD1. The germline CDR1 and CDR2 sequences are SGHTA and FQGNSA. This CDR3 region has 15 residues. V was pared by 4 bases and J by 7 bases, with 10 bases of the junction left unmatched. The CDR3, as DNA: TGTGCCAGCAGCTCGGACAGGGTCCCCTTTTATACGCAGTATTTT. Translating gives CASSSDRVPFYTQYF.

The genes are TRBV7-8 and TRBJ2-6; tentative D call: TRBD2 (5 bases). Germline V lookup: CDR1 SGHVS, CDR2 FQNEAQ. The CDR3 is 14 amino acids. V was pared by 8 bases and J by 2 bases, with 10 bases between. Written as DNA, the CDR3 is TGTGCCAGCCCGGGGTCAACTGGGGCCAACGTCCTGACTTTC. Protein sequence: CASPGSTGANVLTF.